The clone carrying this TCR beta chain was detected once. Its antigen is unidentified. Germline values: CDR1 SGHNT, CDR2 YENEEA. V was pared by 1 base and J by 4 bases, with 10 bases between. There are 14 residues in the CDR3. This entry comes from a study of Ad26.COV2.S vaccination and SARS-CoV-2 variants. Treatment indicated: 15 to 20 received Ad26.COV2.S at low or high dose, single or two shots; about 5 received placebo; per-sample allocation not given. At day 63 after the first vaccine or placebo injection, samples were drawn. Data came from immunoSEQ multiplex PCR; TCRdb stores just in-frame clones and leaves some out. Among some 370,000 clones, about four fifths were seen once, and the ten largest hold 7% to 9.5%. The study, taken as a whole, reports: The TCR breadth and depth analyses may have produced an underestimate of total T cell responses.

V gene TRBV11-3 combines with J gene TRBJ2-5, with D unclear. The sequencing used peripheral blood, collected in a trial of Ad26.COV2.S vaccine versus placebo. This clonotype was sampled from a person between 18 and 60 years old who received the Ad26.COV2.S COVID-19 vaccine or a placebo. CDR3 sequence: CASSLAPIRETQYF. The CDR3 bases are TGTGCCAGCAGCTTAGCCCCCATTCGAGAGACCCAGTACTTC.